A selection of T cell receptor beta chains follows, all from one sample in a study of shared clonotypes between healthy human individuals. Measured with immunoSEQ multiplex PCR; TCRdb has only the in-frame clones, and not every one. The profile shows approximately 480,000 clones, roughly 85% of them singletons. The material sequenced was PBMCs. These receptor sequences come from a woman aged 40 to 55 in good health. Some clones in this sample may be carry-over from other donors' samples. Both conserved end residues are trimmed from each CDR3.

TRBJ2-3	TRBV19	ASRTLFDSSTDTQY
TRBJ2-1	TRBV7-9	ASSLGDTDNEQF
TRBJ2-7	TRBV5-4	ASSLGDRGLFKQY
TRBJ2-1	TRBV7-3	ASSLAGANGGEQF
TRBJ2-3	TRBV9	ASSVILAGTDTQY
TRBJ1-1	TRBV15	ATSRDITAYNTEAF
TRBJ2-3	TRBV5-1	ASSLGGTTSDTQY
TRBJ2-7	TRBV6-6	ASSYSAEEYEQY
TRBJ2-1	TRBV27	ASSLPGYNEQF
TRBJ2-7	TRBV23-1	ASSLRRDGYYEQY
TRBJ1-4	TRBV30	AWKGTGGYEKLF
TRBJ2-2	TRBV7-8	ASSSGQGGTGELF
TRBJ2-3	TRBV20-1	SASGTDTQY
TRBJ2-3	TRBV2	ASSEVSRADTQY
TRBJ2-5	TRBV11-2	ASSFWNQETQY
TRBJ1-4	TRBV27	ASSPSGKPEKLF
TRBJ2-1	TRBV7-8	ASSSQGAAYNEQF
TRBJ2-7	TRBV6-6	ASSYTGQFYEQY
TRBJ2-7	TRBV5-6	ASSLGGGDWSYEQY
TRBJ1-1	TRBV27	ASSLWQGATEAF
TRBJ2-7	TRBV4-3	ASSQGGGNRADEQY
TRBJ2-3	TRBV2	ASSSGTGPTDTQY
TRBJ2-7	TRBV27	ASSLLAGGTYEQY